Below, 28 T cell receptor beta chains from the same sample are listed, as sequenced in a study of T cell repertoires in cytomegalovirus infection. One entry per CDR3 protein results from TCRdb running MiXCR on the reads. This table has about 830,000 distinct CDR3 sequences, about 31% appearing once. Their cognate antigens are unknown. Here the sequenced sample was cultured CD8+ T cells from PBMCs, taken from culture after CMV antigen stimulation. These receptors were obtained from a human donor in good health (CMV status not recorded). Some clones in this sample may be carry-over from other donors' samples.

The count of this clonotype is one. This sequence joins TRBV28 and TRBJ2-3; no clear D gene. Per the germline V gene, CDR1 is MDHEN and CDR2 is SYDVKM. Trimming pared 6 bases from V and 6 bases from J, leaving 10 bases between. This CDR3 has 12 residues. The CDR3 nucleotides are TGTGCCAGCAGGGAATTTGCGGATACGCAGTATTTT. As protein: CASREFADTQYF.

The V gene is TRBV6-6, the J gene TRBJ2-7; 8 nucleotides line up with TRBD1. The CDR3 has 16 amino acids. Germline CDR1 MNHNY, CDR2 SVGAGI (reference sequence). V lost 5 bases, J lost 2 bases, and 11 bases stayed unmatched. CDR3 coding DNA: TGTGCCAGCAGTCCCCAGGGGGCGAGCTTTCCCTACGAGCAGTACTTC. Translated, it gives CASSPQGASFPYEQYF.

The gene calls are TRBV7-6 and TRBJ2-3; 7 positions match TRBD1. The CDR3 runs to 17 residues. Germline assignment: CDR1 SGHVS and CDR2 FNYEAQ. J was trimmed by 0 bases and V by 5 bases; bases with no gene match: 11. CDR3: CASSPRDRDSSTDTQYF. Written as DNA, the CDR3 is TGTGCCAGCAGCCCGAGGGACCGGGACAGTAGCACAGATACGCAGTATTTT.

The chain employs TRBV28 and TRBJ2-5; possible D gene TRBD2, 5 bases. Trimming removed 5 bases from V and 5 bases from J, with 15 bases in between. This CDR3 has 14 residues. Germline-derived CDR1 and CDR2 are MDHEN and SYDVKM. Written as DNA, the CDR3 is TGTGCCAGCAGTCCAGACGGGATACCGGAGACCCAGTACTTC. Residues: CASSPDGIPETQYF.

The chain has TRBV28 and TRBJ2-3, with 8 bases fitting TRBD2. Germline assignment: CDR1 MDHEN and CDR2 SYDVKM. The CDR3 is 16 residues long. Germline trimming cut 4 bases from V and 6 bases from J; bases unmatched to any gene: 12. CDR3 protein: CASSWGTSGPFDTQYF. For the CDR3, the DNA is TGTGCCAGCAGTTGGGGGACTAGTGGGCCTTTCGATACGCAGTATTTT.

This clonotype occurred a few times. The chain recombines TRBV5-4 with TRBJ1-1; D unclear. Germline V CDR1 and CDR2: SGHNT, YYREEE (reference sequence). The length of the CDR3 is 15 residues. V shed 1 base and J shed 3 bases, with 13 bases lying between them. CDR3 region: CASSLTARGHTEAFF. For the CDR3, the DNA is TGTGCCAGCAGCTTGACGGCCAGAGGGCACACTGAAGCTTTCTTT.

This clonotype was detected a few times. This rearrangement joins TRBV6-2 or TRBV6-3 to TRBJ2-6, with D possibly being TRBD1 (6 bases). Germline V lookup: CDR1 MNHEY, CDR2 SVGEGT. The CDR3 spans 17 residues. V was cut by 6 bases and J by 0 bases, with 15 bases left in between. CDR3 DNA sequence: TGTGCCAGCAGAAGGACAGCTCAGCCCTCTGGGGCCAACGTCCTGACTTTC. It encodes CASRRTAQPSGANVLTF.

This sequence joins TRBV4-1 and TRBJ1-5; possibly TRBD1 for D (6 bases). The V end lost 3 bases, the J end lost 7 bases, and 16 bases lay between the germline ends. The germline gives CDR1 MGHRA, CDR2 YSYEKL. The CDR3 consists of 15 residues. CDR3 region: CASSQRGGGQQPQHF. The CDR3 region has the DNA TGCGCCAGCAGCCAGAGGGGAGGGGGGCAGCAGCCCCAGCATTTT.

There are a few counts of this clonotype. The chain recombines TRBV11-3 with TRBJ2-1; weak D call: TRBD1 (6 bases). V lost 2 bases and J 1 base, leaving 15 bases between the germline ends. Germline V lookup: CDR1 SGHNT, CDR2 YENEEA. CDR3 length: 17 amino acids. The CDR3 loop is CASSLNRERGSYNEQFF. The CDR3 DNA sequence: TGTGCCAGCAGCTTAAACAGGGAACGGGGATCCTACAATGAGCAGTTCTTC.

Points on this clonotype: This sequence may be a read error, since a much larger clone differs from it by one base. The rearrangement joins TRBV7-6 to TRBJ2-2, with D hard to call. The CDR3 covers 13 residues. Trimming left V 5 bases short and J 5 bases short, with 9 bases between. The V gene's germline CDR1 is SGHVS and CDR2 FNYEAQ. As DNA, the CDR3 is TGTGCCAGCAGCCACAAAAAGACCGGGGAGCTGTTTTTT. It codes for CASSHKKTGELFF.

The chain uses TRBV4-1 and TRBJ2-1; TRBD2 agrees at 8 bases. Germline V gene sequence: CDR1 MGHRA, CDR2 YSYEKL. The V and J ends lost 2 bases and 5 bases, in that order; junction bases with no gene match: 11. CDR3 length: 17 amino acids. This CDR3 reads CASSQRTGGAINNEQFF. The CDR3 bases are TGCGCCAGCAGCCAACGTACCGGGGGGGCGATCAACAATGAGCAGTTCTTC.

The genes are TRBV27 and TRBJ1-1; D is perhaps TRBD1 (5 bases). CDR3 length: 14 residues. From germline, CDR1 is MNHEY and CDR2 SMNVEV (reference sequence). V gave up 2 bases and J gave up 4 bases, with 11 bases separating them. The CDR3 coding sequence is TGTGCCAGCAGTTTAAGGGGCGGATTCACTGAAGCTTTCTTT. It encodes CASSLRGGFTEAFF.

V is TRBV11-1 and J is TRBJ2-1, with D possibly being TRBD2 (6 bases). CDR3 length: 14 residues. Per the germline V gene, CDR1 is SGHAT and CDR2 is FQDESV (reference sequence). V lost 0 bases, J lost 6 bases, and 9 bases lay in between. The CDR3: CASSLAEGPNEQFF. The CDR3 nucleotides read TGTGCCAGCAGCTTAGCGGAGGGGCCCAATGAGCAGTTCTTC.

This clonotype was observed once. The chain's CDR3 is CSVTLGFNQPQHF. The CDR3 coding sequence is TGCAGTGTGACTCTAGGGTTCAATCAGCCCCAGCATTTT. The chain recombines TRBV20-1 with TRBJ1-5; no firm D call. CDR3 size: 13 residues. The V end was cut by 7 bases, the J end by 3 bases, with 13 bases between. The germline gives CDR1 DFQATT, CDR2 SNEGSKA (reference sequence).

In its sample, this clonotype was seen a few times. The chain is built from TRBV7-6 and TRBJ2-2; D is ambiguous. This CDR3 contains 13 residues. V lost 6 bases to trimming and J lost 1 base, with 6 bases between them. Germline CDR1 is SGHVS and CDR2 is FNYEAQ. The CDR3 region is CASSIVNTGELFF. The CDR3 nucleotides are TGTGCCAGCAGTATCGTGAACACCGGGGAGCTGTTTTTT.

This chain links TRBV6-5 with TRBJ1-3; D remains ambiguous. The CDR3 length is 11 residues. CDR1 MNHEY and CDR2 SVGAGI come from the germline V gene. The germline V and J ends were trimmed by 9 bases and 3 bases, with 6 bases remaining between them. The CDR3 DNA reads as TGTGCCAGTGGATTTGGAAACACCATATATTTT. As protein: CASGFGNTIYF.

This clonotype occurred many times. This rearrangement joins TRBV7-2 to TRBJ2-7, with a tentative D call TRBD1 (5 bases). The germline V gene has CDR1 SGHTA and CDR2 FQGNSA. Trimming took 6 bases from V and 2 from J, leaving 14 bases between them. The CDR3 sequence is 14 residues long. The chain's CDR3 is CASSLGAGAYEQYV. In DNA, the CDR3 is TGTGCCAGCAGTCTAGGGGCAGGAGCCTACGAGCAGTACGTC.

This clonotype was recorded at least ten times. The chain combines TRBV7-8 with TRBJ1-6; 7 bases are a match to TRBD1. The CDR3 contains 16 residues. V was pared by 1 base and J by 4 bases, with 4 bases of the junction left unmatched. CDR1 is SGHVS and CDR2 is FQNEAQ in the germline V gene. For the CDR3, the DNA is TGTGCCAGCAGCTTAGTGGGGACAGAGTATAATTCACCCCTCCACTTT. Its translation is CASSLVGTEYNSPLHF.

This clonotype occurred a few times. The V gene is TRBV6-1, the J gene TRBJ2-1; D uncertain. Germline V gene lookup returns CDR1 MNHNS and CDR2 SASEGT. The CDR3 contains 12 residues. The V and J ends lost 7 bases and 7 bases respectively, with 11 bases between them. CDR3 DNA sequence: TGTGCCAGCACGGTCGCGTGGAATGAGCAGTTCTTC. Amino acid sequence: CASTVAWNEQFF.

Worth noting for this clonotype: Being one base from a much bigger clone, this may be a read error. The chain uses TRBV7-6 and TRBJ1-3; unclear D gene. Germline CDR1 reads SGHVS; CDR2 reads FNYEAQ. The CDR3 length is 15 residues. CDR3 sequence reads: CASSMGPTAGNTIYF. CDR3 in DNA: TGTGCTAGCAGCATGGGCCCAACAGCAGGAAACACCATATATTTT.

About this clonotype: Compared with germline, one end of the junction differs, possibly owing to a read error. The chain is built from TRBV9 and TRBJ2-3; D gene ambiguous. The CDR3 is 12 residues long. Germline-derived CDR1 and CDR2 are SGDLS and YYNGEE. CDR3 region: CTSSFPDDTQYF. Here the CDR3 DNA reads TGTACCAGCAGCTTTCCCGATGATACGCAGTATTTT.

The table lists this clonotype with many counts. The CDR3 reads CASSYSGTSGELFF. The CDR3 DNA is TGTGCCAGCAGCTACTCTGGGACCTCCGGGGAGCTGTTTTTT. V gene TRBV12-3 or TRBV12-4 combines with J gene TRBJ2-2; D assignment may be TRBD1 or TRBD2 (5 bases each). The CDR3 extends over 14 amino acids. Trimming left V 6 bases short and J 6 bases short, with 14 bases between.

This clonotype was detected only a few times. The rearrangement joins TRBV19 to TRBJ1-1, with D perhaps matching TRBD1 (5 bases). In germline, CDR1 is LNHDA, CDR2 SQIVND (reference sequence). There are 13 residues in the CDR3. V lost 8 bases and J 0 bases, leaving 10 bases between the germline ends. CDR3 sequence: CASRGKMNTEAFF. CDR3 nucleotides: TGTGCCAGTCGGGGGAAAATGAACACTGAAGCTTTCTTT. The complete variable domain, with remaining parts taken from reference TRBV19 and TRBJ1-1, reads DGGITQSPKYLFRKEGQNVTLSCEQNLNHDAMYWYRQDPGQGLRLIYYSQIVNDFQKGDIAEGYSVSREKKESFPLTVTSAQKNPTAFYLCASRGKMNTEAFFGQGTRLTVV.

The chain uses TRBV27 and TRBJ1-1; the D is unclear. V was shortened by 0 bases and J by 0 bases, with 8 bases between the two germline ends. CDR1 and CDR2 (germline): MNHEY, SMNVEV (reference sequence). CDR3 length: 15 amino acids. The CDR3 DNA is TGTGCCAGCAGTTTATCTGCCAGCCTGAACACTGAAGCTTTCTTT. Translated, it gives CASSLSASLNTEAFF.

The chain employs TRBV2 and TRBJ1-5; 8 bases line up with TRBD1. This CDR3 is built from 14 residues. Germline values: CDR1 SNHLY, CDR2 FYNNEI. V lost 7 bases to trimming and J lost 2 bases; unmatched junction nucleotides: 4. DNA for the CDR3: TGTGCCAGCACCCCGACAGGGGGCAATCAGCCCCAGCATTTT. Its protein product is CASTPTGGNQPQHF.

CDR3 protein: CASPGSRLYNEQFF. Written as DNA, the CDR3 is TGTGCCAGCCCCGGCAGTAGGTTATACAATGAGCAGTTCTTC. The rearrangement uses TRBV2 and TRBJ2-1; D ambiguous. Trimming left V 8 bases short and J 4 bases short, with 15 bases between. The CDR3 consists of 14 residues. The germline CDR1 and CDR2 sequences are SNHLY and FYNNEI. The full variable domain, rest sourced from reference TRBV2 and TRBJ2-1, is EPEVTQTPSHQVTQMGQEVILRCVPISNHLYFYWYRQILGQKVEFLVSFYNNEISEKSEIFDDQFSVERPDGSNFTLKIRSTKLEDSAMYFCASPGSRLYNEQFFGPGTRLTVL.

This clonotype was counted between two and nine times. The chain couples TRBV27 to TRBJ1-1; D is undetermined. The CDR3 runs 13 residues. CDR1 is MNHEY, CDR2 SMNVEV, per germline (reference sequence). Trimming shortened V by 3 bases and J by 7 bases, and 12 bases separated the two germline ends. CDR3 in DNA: TGTGCCAGCAGTTTTTCGACGGACCTTGAAGCTTTCTTT. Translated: CASSFSTDLEAFF.

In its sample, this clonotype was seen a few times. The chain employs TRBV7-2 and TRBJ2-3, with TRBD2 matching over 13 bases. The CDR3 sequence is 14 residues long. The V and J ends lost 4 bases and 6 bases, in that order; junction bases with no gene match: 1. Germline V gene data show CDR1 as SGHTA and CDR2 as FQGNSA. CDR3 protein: CASSWGLAGDTQYF. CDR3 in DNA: TGTGCCAGCAGCTGGGGACTAGCGGGGGATACGCAGTATTTT.